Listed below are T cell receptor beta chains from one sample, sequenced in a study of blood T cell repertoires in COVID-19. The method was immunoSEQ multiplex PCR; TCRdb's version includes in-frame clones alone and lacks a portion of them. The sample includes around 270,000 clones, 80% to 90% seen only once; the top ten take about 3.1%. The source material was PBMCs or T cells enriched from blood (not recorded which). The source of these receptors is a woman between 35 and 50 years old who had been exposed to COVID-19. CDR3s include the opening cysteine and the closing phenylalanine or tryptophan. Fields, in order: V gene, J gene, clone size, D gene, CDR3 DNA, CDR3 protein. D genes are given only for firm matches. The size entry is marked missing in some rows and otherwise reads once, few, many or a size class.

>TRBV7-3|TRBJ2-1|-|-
TGTGCCAGCAGCTTAAACAGAGACAATGAGCAGTTCTTC
CASSLNRDNEQFF
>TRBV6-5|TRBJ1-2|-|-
TGTGCCAGCAGTTACGATGTTGCGGGGCCGGGGCGTGGCTACACCTTC
CASSYDVAGPGRGYTF
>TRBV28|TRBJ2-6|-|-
TGTGCCAGCAGATTCCGGACAACCAGCTCTGGGGCCAACGTCCTGACTTTC
CASRFRTTSSGANVLTF
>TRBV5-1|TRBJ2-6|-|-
TGTGCCAGCAGCTTGTTGGCTCCTGGGGCCAACGTCCTGACTTTC
CASSLLAPGANVLTF
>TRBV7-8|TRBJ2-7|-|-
TGTGCCAGCAGCTTTAACTTCTACTACGAGCAGTACTTC
CASSFNFYYEQYF
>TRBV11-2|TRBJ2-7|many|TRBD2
TGTGCCAGCAGACGGTTAACTAGCGGGGCCGAGCAGTACTTC
CASRRLTSGAEQYF
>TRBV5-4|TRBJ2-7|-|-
TGTGCCAGCAGCTTGGATGGGCTTAGCTCCTACGAGCAGTACTTC
CASSLDGLSSYEQYF
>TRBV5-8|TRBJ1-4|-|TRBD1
TGTGCCAGCAGCTTCCTGACAGGGGTGGTTGAAAAACTGTTTTTT
CASSFLTGVVEKLFF
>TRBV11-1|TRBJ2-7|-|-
TGTGCCAGCAGCTTAGGGACAGTTTCTTACGAGCAGTACTTC
CASSLGTVSYEQYF
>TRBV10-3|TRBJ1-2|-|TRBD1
TGTGCCATCACCAAAGGACAGGGAAGCGGCTACACCTTC
CAITKGQGSGYTF
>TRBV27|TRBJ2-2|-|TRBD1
TGTGCCAGCAGGGGCAGCTACAGGGGGCTTAAGACCGGGGAGCTGTTTTTT
CASRGSYRGLKTGELFF
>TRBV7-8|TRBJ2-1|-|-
TGTGCCAGCAGCTTAGCCGCGCGGGGAATGTCCTACAATGAGCAGTTCTTC
CASSLAARGMSYNEQFF
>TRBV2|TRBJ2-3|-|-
TGTGCCAGCAGTGGTAGCGGAGATACGCAGTATTTT
CASSGSGDTQYF
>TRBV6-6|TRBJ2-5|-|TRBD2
TGTGCCAGCAGTCCGAACCTAGCGGGGGAAGAGACCCAGTACTTC
CASSPNLAGEETQYF
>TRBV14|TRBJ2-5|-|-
TGTGCCAGCAGCCAACTAGGGGGCCAAGAGACCCAGTACTTC
CASSQLGGQETQYF
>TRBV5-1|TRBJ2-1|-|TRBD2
TGTGCCAGCAGCCACGGACTAGCGGGAGCCCGTAATGAGCAGTTCTTC
CASSHGLAGARNEQFF
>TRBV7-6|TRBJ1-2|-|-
TGTGCCAGCAGCCCACAACCGGGGTCCGACGTTAACTATGGCTACACCTTC
CASSPQPGSDVNYGYTF
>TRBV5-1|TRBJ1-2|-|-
TGCGCCAGCAGCAGTGCCGTCGCGGGCTACACCTTC
CASSSAVAGYTF
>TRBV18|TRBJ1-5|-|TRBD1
TGTGCCAGCTCGCCGGACAGGGGAAATCAGCCCCAGCATTTT
CASSPDRGNQPQHF
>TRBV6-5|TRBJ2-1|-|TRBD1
TGTGCCAGCAGTTTGACAGGACAGGGCGGGTACAATGAGCAGTTCTTC
CASSLTGQGGYNEQFF
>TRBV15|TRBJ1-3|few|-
TGTGCCACCAGCAGCGGTCGCGCGGGAAGCTCTGGAAACACCATATATTTT
CATSSGRAGSSGNTIYF
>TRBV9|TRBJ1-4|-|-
TGTGCCAGCAGCGCCTGGCCGGGAGCCGGTAATGAAAAACTGTTTTTT
CASSAWPGAGNEKLFF
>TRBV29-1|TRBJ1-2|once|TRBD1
TGCAGCACCGCCGGGACAGGGGCGAATTCCTACTATGGCTACACCTTC
CSTAGTGANSYYGYTF
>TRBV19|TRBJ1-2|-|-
TGTGCCAGTAGTATAGCGGAAGGGGCAAGGGATGGCTACACCTTC
CASSIAEGARDGYTF
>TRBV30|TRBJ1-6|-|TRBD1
TGTGCCTGGGGACAGGGCAATAATTCACCCCTCCACTTT
CAWGQGNNSPLHF
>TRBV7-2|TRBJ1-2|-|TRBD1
TGTGCCAGCAGCCAGGACAGGCGATATGGCTACACCTTC
CASSQDRRYGYTF
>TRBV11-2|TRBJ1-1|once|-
TGTGCCAGCCGTAATCGAGACAGTAACACTGAAGCTTTCTTT
CASRNRDSNTEAFF
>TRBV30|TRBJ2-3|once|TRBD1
TGTGCCTGGGACGGGACAGGGAGTGCCGGGGATACGCAGTATTTT
CAWDGTGSAGDTQYF
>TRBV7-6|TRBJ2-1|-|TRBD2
TGTGCCAGCAGCGAGGGTAGCGGGACTGAGCAGTTCTTC
CASSEGSGTEQFF
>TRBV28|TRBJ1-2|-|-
TGTGCCAGCAGTTTAGACTCTGTACTTGGTGGCTACACCTTC
CASSLDSVLGGYTF
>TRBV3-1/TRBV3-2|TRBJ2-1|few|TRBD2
TGTGCCAGCAGCCAACTAGCGGGGTCGACGAATGAGCAGTTCTTC
CASSQLAGSTNEQFF
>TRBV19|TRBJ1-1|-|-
TGTGCCAGTAGTATTGAGAGGCAGAAGAACACTGAAGCTTTCTTT
CASSIERQKNTEAFF
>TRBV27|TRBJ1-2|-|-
TGTGCCAGCAGTTTTGGGGGGGGTGTTAACTATGGCTACACCTTC
CASSFGGGVNYGYTF
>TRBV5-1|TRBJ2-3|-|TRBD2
TGTGCCAGCAGCTTAGCCGGGACTAGCGGGCCGGGAACAGATACGCAGTATTTT
CASSLAGTSGPGTDTQYF
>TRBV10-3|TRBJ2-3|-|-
TGTGCCAGCAAACAAGAGACTAGCACAGATACGCAGTATTTT
CASKQETSTDTQYF
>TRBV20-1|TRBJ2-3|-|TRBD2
TGCAGTGCTAGTAGGTCTAGCGGGGCTTACACAGATACGCAGTATTTT
CSASRSSGAYTDTQYF
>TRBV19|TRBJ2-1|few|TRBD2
TGTGCCAGTAGGGCGACTAGCGGGAGAAATGAGCAGTTCTTC
CASRATSGRNEQFF
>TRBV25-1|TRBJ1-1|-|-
TGTGCCAGCAGTGACACAGATCAGAACACTGAAGCTTTCTTT
CASSDTDQNTEAFF
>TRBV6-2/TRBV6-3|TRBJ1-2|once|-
TGTGCCAGCAGTTCGGTACGCTATGGCTACACCTTC
CASSSVRYGYTF
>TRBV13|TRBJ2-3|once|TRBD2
TGTGCCAGCAGCCCGGCTAGCGGGGGGTCAGAAGATACGCAGTATTTT
CASSPASGGSEDTQYF
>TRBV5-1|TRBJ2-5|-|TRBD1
TGTGCCAGCAGATTTCTGGGACAGCAAGAGACCCAGTACTTC
CASRFLGQQETQYF
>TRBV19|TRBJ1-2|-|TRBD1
TGTGCCAGTAGTATACGAGGACAGGGCTACTATGGCTACACCTTC
CASSIRGQGYYGYTF
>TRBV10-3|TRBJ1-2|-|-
TGTGCCATCAGTGAGTCTGACAGCTATGGCTACACCTTC
CAISESDSYGYTF
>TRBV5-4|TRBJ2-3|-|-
TGTGCCAGCACCCCCGGGTACGGGGCAGATACGCAGTATTTT
CASTPGYGADTQYF
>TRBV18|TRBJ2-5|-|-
TGTGCCAGCGCGACTTTTCCGTCCGTAAGGTACCAAGAGACCCAGTACTTC
CASATFPSVRYQETQYF
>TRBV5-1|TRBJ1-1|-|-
TGCGCCAGCAGCATCACTCGGGACACTGAAGCTTTCTTT
CASSITRDTEAFF
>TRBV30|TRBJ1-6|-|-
TGTGCCTGGAGTGTACAACGGGGGACTCCCCTCCACTTT
CAWSVQRGTPLHF
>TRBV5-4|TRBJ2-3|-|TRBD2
TGTGCCAGCAGCCCAAGCGGGGCTTCGACAGATACGCAGTATTTT
CASSPSGASTDTQYF
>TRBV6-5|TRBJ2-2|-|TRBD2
TGTGCCAGCAGGAGCGGGGGGGAGAACACCGGGGAGCTGTTTTTT
CASRSGGENTGELFF
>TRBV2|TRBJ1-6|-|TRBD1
TGTGCCAGCAGGCCCGGGACAGGGGATACCCTATGGAGATTT
CASRPGTGDTLWRF
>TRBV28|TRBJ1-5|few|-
TGTGCCAGCAGTTTCCAGGGTTATCAGCCCCAGCATTTT
CASSFQGYQPQHF
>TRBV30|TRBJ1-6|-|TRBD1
TGTGCCTGGAGCACGCGGGACAGAAATAATTCACCCCTCCACTTT
CAWSTRDRNNSPLHF
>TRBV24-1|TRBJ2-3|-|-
TGTGCCACCAGTGATTTGACAGGGAGTGGAGATACGCAGTATTTT
CATSDLTGSGDTQYF
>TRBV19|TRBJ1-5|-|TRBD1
TGTGCCAGTAGTATAGGGCAGGGGGCTCAGCCCCAGCATTTT
CASSIGQGAQPQHF
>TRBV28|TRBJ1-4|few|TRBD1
TGTGCCAGCAGTTCCCCGGGACAGGGGCACGAAAAACTGTTTTTT
CASSSPGQGHEKLFF
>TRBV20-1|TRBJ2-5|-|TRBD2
TGCAGTGCTAGTCCCGGGACTAGCGCAGAGGAGACCCAGTACTTC
CSASPGTSAEETQYF
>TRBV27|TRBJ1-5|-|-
TGTGCCAGCAGTTTCGGGTGGGGCGGCGGTCAGCCCCAGCATTTT
CASSFGWGGGQPQHF